These T cell receptor beta chains were read from a single sample in a study of T cell responses to AZD1222 COVID-19 vaccine. Profiled with immunoSEQ multiplex PCR; TCRdb holds only in-frame clones, not every one. The data hold 120,000 to 150,000 clones, with 80% to 95% observed a single time. The starting material was peripheral blood, obtained on day 0 of AZD1222 vaccination. The receptors were gathered from an adult in good health. Each CDR3 is given with its conserved first and last residue. Fields, in order: clone size, CDR3 length, J gene, V gene, D gene, CDR3 DNA, CDR3 protein. D genes are given only for firm matches. Not every row has a clone size; where given, it reads once, few, many or a size class.

abundance: -
len: 14
j_gene: TRBJ1-4
v_gene: TRBV5-1
d_gene: TRBD1
CDR3nt: TGCGCCAGCAGCACAGGGGGGGCATCTGAAAAACTGTTTTTT
CDR3aa: CASSTGGASEKLFF

abundance: -
len: 10
j_gene: TRBJ1-1
v_gene: TRBV20-1
d_gene: -
CDR3nt: TGCAGTGCTACCCGGACAGAAGCTTTCTTT
CDR3aa: CSATRTEAFF

abundance: -
len: 16
j_gene: TRBJ1-1
v_gene: TRBV11-2
d_gene: -
CDR3nt: TGTGCCAGCAGCTTAGGTTTGCTGGGGAGGAACACTGAAGCTTTCTTT
CDR3aa: CASSLGLLGRNTEAFF

abundance: -
len: 14
j_gene: TRBJ2-7
v_gene: TRBV18
d_gene: TRBD2
CDR3nt: TGTGCCAGCTCACCGACTAGCGGGGGGCACGAGCAGTACTTC
CDR3aa: CASSPTSGGHEQYF

abundance: -
len: 14
j_gene: TRBJ2-5
v_gene: TRBV6-2/TRBV6-3
d_gene: TRBD1
CDR3nt: TGTGCCAGCAGTTACACAGGGGGATGGGAGACCCAGTACTTC
CDR3aa: CASSYTGGWETQYF

abundance: -
len: 15
j_gene: TRBJ1-4
v_gene: TRBV18
d_gene: -
CDR3nt: TGTGCCAGCTCACAGAGCCAGGGCCCTAATGAAAAACTGTTTTTT
CDR3aa: CASSQSQGPNEKLFF

abundance: few
len: 14
j_gene: TRBJ1-1
v_gene: TRBV2
d_gene: -
CDR3nt: TGTGCCAGCAGTGACCGGGTGGCGAACACTGAAGCTTTCTTT
CDR3aa: CASSDRVANTEAFF

abundance: -
len: 13
j_gene: TRBJ2-7
v_gene: TRBV28
d_gene: -
CDR3nt: TGTGCCAGCAGTTTGATCGCGTTGAACGAGCAGTACTTC
CDR3aa: CASSLIALNEQYF

abundance: -
len: 16
j_gene: TRBJ1-6
v_gene: TRBV30
d_gene: TRBD1
CDR3nt: TGTGCCTGGAGAGCAGACAGGGCGGGATATACTTCACCCCTCCACTTT
CDR3aa: CAWRADRAGYTSPLHF

abundance: -
len: 13
j_gene: TRBJ1-5
v_gene: TRBV10-3
d_gene: -
CDR3nt: TGTGCCTCTAATTACAATAGCAATCAGCCCCAGCATTTT
CDR3aa: CASNYNSNQPQHF

abundance: -
len: 15
j_gene: TRBJ2-5
v_gene: TRBV19
d_gene: -
CDR3nt: TGTGCCAGTAGTATGAAACGGGGTAGGAGGAAGACCCAGTACTTC
CDR3aa: CASSMKRGRRKTQYF

abundance: -
len: 15
j_gene: TRBJ2-2
v_gene: TRBV15
d_gene: -
CDR3nt: TGTGCCACCCCTGGAGGACGGGGTAACACCGGGGAGCTGTTTTTT
CDR3aa: CATPGGRGNTGELFF

abundance: -
len: 15
j_gene: TRBJ1-6
v_gene: TRBV28
d_gene: -
CDR3nt: TGTGCCAGCAGTTTTGAGAGCTCCTATAATTCACCCCTCCACTTT
CDR3aa: CASSFESSYNSPLHF

abundance: -
len: 12
j_gene: TRBJ2-3
v_gene: TRBV28
d_gene: TRBD1
CDR3nt: TGTGCCAGCAGTTTCCGACAGGGGGCTTCATATTTT
CDR3aa: CASSFRQGASYF

abundance: -
len: 14
j_gene: TRBJ2-3
v_gene: TRBV10-1
d_gene: TRBD2
CDR3nt: TGCGCCAGCTCGCTTAGCGGGAGCGCAGATACGCAGTATTTT
CDR3aa: CASSLSGSADTQYF

abundance: -
len: 13
j_gene: TRBJ1-2
v_gene: TRBV3-1/TRBV3-2
d_gene: -
CDR3nt: TGTGCCAGCAGCCAAAGGGGTTACTATGGCTACACCTTC
CDR3aa: CASSQRGYYGYTF

abundance: -
len: 19
j_gene: TRBJ1-1
v_gene: TRBV10-3
d_gene: TRBD1
CDR3nt: TGTGCCATCAAAGGGACAGGCTCCAAGGGGGACCCCATGAGCACTGAAGCTTTCTTT
CDR3aa: CAIKGTGSKGDPMSTEAFF

abundance: -
len: 13
j_gene: TRBJ2-7
v_gene: TRBV5-8
d_gene: -
CDR3nt: TGTGCCAGCAGCCCGAATAGTCAGAGTCGGCAGTACTTC
CDR3aa: CASSPNSQSRQYF

abundance: -
len: 15
j_gene: TRBJ1-2
v_gene: TRBV13
d_gene: TRBD1
CDR3nt: TGTGCCAGCAGCTTAGAACGGACAGGGTGGAATGGCTACACCTTC
CDR3aa: CASSLERTGWNGYTF

abundance: once
len: 15
j_gene: TRBJ1-6
v_gene: TRBV3-1/TRBV3-2
d_gene: -
CDR3nt: TGTGCCAGCAGCCAATTGGGCCGGGAAAATTCACCCCTCCACTTT
CDR3aa: CASSQLGRENSPLHF

abundance: -
len: 15
j_gene: TRBJ2-5
v_gene: TRBV2
d_gene: TRBD1
CDR3nt: TGTGCCAGCAGTTCACCGGGACAGGGGGAAGAGACCCAGTACTTC
CDR3aa: CASSSPGQGEETQYF

abundance: -
len: 14
j_gene: TRBJ2-3
v_gene: TRBV6-5
d_gene: TRBD1
CDR3nt: TGTGCCAGCAGCCGGGACAGAGCCACAGATACGCAGTATTTT
CDR3aa: CASSRDRATDTQYF

abundance: -
len: 8
j_gene: TRBJ2-3
v_gene: TRBV4-3
d_gene: -
CDR3nt: TGCGCCAGCAGCCCTGGGGGCTTT
CDR3aa: CASSPGGF

abundance: -
len: 15
j_gene: TRBJ1-1
v_gene: TRBV10-3
d_gene: -
CDR3nt: TGTGCCATCAGGAACAACTTCCCGGTTACAACTGAAGCTTTCTTT
CDR3aa: CAIRNNFPVTTEAFF

abundance: -
len: 15
j_gene: TRBJ2-5
v_gene: TRBV9
d_gene: TRBD2
CDR3nt: TGTGCCAGCAGCCCGATAGCGGGAGGGCCGGAAACCCAGTACTTC
CDR3aa: CASSPIAGGPETQYF

abundance: once
len: 15
j_gene: TRBJ2-7
v_gene: TRBV18
d_gene: TRBD2
CDR3nt: TGTGCCAGCCTTGGGACTAGCGGGGCCGGATACGAGCAGTACTTC
CDR3aa: CASLGTSGAGYEQYF

abundance: -
len: 15
j_gene: TRBJ1-1
v_gene: TRBV11-2
d_gene: -
CDR3nt: TGTGCCAGCAGCTTTTTTACTGGAGGGGACACTGAAGCTTTCTTT
CDR3aa: CASSFFTGGDTEAFF

abundance: -
len: 13
j_gene: TRBJ1-1
v_gene: TRBV29-1
d_gene: TRBD1
CDR3nt: TGCAGCGCGCCGGGACAGGGGAACACTGAAGCTTTCTTT
CDR3aa: CSAPGQGNTEAFF

abundance: -
len: 15
j_gene: TRBJ1-1
v_gene: TRBV6-5
d_gene: -
CDR3nt: TGTGCCAGCAGTTACCGCTTACAGGGTGACACTGAAGCTTTCTTT
CDR3aa: CASSYRLQGDTEAFF

abundance: -
len: 14
j_gene: TRBJ2-2
v_gene: TRBV6-4
d_gene: -
CDR3nt: TGTGCCAGCAGTTTCGACCCTTTTACCGGGGAGCTGTTTTTT
CDR3aa: CASSFDPFTGELFF